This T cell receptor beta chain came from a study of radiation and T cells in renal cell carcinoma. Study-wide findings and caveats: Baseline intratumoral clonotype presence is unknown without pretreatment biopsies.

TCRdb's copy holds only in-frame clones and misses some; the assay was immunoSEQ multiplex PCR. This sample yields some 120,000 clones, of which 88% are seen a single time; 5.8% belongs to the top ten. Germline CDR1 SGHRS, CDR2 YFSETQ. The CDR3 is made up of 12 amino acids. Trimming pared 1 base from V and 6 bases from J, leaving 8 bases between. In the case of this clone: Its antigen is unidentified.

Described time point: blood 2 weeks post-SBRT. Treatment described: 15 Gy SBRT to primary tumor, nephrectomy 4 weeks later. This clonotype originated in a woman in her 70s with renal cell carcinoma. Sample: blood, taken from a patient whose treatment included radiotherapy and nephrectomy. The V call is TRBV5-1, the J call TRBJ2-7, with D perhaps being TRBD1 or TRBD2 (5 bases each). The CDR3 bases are TGCGCCAGCAGCTTGTATGGGGGCGAGCAGTACTTC. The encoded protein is CASSLYGGEQYF.